The entry that follows covers one T cell receptor (beta chain) sequence. Its antigen has not been determined. Nothing much larger sits one base from this clone, and base qualities are not available. This sample is part of a study of technical replicates of blood from a handful of donors (dated by TCRdb to the late 2010s). The CDR3 holds 15 amino acids from the cysteine to the phenylalanine. The read is trimmed to its CDR3 DNA, 45 bases read in frame from base 1. The trim is 5 bases for V and 5 bases for J, with a gap of 16 bases between the germline ends. Via the germline V gene, CDR1 is SGDLS and CDR2 YYNGEE. Preparation of the library involved the immunoSEQ multiplex PCR assay. TCRdb took this table from immuneACCESS and kept in-frame rearrangements with V and J called. Such tables lack part of the clones; where checked against another copy, unresolved V genes explain under half of the gap, and the rest is unexplained. The sample yields about 64,000 clones; roughly 90% were counted once. 5% to 6% of the sample belongs to the ten largest clones.

The TCR originated in a human donor in good health. Some clones in this sample may be carry-over from other donors' samples. The chain joins TRBV9 to TRBJ2-2; the D segment could be TRBD2, given 5 matching bases. Input material: PBMCs. In nucleotides, the sequence is TGTGCCAGCAGGCCACCGGACTTAGGGACCGGGGAGCTGTTTTTT. It codes for CASRPPDLGTGELFF.